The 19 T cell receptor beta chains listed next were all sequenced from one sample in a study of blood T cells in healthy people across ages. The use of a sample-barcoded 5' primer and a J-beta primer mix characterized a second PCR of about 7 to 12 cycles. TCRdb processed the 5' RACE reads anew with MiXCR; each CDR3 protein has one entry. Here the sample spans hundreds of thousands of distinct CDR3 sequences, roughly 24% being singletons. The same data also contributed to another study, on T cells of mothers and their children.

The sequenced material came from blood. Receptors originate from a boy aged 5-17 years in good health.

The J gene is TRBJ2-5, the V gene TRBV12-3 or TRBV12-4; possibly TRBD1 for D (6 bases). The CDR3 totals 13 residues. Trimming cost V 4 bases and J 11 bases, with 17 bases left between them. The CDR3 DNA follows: TGTGCCAGCAGTTCCACCTCGACAGGCCCGCAGTACTTC. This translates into CASSSTSTGPQYF.

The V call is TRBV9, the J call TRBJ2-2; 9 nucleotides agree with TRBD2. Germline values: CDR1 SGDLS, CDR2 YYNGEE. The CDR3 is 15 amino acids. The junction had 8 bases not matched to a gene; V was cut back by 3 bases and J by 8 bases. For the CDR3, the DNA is TGTGCCAGCAGCGCATCCGGGACTAGCCCTGGGGAGCTGTTTTTT. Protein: CASSASGTSPGELFF.

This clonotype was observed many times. The CDR3 nucleotides are TGTGCCAGCGTGTCCTACAATGAGCAGTTCTTC. Amino acid sequence: CASVSYNEQFF. V usage is TRBV12-3 or TRBV12-4 and J usage is TRBJ2-1; the D is unclear. The CDR3 totals 11 residues. V was trimmed by 8 bases and J by 1 base, leaving 3 bases between them.

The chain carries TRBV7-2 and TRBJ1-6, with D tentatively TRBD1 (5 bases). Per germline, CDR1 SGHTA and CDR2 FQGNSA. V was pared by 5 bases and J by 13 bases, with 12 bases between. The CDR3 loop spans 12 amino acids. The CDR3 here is CASSEARVPLHF. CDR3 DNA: TGTGCCAGCAGCGAGGCCAGGGTTCCCCTCCACTTT.

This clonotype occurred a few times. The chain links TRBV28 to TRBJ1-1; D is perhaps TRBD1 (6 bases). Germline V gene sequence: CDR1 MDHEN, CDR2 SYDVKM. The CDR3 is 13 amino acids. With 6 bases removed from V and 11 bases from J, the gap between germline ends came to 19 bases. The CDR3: CASRPQGQRGAFF. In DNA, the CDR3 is TGTGCCAGCAGGCCTCAGGGACAAAGAGGGGCTTTCTTT. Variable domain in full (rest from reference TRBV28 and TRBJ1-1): DVKVTQSSRYLVKRTGEKVFLECVQDMDHENMFWYRQDPGLGLRLIYFSYDVKMKEKGDIPEGYSVSREKKERFSLILESASTNQTSMYLCASRPQGQRGAFFGQGTRLTVV.

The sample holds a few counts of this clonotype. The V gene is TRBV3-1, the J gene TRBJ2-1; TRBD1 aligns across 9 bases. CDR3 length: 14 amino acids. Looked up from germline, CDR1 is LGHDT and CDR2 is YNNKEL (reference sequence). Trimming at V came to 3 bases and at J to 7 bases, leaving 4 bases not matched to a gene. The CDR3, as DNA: TGTGCCAGCAGCCAGGGTGACAGGGGGAATGAGCAGTTCTTC. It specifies CASSQGDRGNEQFF.

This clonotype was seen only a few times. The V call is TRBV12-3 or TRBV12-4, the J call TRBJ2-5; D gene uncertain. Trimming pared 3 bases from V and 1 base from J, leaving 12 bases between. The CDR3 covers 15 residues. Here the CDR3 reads CASSFTGPSQETQYF. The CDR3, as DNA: TGTGCCAGCAGTTTTACCGGACCATCCCAAGAGACCCAGTACTTC.

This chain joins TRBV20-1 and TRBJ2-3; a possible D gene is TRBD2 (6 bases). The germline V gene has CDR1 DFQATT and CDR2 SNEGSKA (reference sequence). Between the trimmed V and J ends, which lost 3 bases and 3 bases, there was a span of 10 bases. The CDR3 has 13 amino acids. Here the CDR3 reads CSASPGVTDTQYF. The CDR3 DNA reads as TGCAGTGCTAGTCCGGGGGTAACAGATACGCAGTATTTT.

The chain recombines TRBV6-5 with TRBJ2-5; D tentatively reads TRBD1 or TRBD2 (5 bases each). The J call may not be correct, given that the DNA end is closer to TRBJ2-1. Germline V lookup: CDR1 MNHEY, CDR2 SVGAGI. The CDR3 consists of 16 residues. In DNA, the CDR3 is TGTGCCAGCAGTTACACGACCGGGACCTGGGGCAATGAGCAGTTCTTC. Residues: CASSYTTGTWGNEQFF.

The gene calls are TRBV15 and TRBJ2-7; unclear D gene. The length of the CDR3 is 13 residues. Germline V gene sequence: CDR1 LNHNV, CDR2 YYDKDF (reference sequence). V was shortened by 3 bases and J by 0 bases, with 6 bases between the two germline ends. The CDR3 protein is CATSRASSYEQYF. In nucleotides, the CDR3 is TGTGCCACCAGCAGGGCGAGCTCCTACGAGCAGTACTTC.

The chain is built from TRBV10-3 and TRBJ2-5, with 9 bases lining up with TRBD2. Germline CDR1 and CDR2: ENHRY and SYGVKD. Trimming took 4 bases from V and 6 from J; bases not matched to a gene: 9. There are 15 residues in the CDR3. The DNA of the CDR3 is TGTGCCATCAGTGTTGGGCGGGGGGGCCAGAAGACCCAGTACTTC. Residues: CAISVGRGGQKTQYF.

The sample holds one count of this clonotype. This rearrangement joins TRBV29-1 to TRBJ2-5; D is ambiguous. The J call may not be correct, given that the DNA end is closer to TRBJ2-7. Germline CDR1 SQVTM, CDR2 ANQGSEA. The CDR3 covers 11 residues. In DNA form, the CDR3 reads TGCAGCGTTGGTCACTCCTACGAGCAGTACTTC. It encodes CSVGHSYEQYF.

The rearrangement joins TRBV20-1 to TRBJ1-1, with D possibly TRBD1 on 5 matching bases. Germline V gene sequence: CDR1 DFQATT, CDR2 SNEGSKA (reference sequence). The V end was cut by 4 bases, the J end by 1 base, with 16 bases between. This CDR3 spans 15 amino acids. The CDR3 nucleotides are TGCAGTGCTACCGGGGCTGGGGCTAGGAACACTGAAGCTTTCTTT. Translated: CSATGAGARNTEAFF.

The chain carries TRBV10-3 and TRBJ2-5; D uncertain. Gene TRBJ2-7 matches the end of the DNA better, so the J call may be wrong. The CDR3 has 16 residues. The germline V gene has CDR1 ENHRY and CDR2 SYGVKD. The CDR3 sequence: CAISESRRHNSYEQYF. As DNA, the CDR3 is TGTGCCATCAGTGAGTCGAGGAGACACAACTCCTACGAGCAGTACTTC.

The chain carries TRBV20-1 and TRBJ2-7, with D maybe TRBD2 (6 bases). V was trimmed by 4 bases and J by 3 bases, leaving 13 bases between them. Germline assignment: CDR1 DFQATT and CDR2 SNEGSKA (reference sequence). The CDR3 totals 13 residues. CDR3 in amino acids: CSAKGTANYEQYF. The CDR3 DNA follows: TGCAGTGCTAAAGGGACTGCGAACTACGAGCAGTACTTC.

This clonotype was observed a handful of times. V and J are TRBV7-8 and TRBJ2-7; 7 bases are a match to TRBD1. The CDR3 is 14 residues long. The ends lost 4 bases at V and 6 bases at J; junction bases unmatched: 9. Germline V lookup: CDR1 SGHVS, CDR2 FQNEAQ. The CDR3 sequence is CASSSQGSSGEQYF. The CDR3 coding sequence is TGTGCCAGCAGCTCACAGGGGTCGAGCGGCGAGCAGTACTTC.

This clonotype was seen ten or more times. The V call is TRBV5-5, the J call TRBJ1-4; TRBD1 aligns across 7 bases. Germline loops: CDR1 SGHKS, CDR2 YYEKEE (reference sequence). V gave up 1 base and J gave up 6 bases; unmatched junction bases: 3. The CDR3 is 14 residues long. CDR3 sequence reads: CASSLQGGYEKLFF. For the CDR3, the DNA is TGTGCCAGCAGCTTGCAGGGGGGCTATGAAAAACTGTTTTTT.

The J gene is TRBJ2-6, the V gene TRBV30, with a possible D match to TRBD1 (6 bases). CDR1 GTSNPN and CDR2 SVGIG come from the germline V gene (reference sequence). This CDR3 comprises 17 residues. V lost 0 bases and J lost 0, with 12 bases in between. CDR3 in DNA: TGTGCCTGGAGTGTTTGGGGGCGGTACTCTGGGGCCAACGTCCTGACTTTC. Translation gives CAWSVWGRYSGANVLTF.

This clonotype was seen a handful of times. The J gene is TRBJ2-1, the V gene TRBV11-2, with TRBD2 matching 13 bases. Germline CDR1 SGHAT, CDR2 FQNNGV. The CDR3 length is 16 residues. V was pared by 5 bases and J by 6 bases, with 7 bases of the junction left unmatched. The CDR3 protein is CASSRAGTSGANEQFF. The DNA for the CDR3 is TGTGCCAGCAGCCGCGCCGGGACTAGCGGGGCCAATGAGCAGTTCTTC.